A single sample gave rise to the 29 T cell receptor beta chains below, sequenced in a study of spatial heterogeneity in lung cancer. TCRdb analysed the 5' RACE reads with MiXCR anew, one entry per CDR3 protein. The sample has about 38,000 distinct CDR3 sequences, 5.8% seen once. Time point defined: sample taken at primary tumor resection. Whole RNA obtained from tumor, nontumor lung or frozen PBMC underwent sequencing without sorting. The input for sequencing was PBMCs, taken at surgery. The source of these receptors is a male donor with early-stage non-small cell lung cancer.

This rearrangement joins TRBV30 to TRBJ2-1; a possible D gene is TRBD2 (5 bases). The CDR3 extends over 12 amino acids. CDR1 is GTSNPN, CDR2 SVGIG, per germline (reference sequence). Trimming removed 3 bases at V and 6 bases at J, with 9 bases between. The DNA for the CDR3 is TGTGCCTGGAGAATGGAGGCCAATGAGCAGTTCTTC. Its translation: CAWRMEANEQFF.

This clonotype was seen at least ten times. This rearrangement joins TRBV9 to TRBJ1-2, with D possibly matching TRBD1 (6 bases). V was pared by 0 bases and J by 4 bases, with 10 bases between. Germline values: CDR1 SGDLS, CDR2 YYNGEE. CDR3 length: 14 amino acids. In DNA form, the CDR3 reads TGTGCCAGCAGCGTAGGGGGGGGGGCCTATGGCTACACCTTC. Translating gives CASSVGGGAYGYTF.

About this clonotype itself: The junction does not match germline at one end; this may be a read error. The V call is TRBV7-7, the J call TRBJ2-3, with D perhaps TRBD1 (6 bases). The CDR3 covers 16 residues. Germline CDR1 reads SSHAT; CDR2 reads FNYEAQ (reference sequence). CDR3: CASSLGDTGGTDTQYF. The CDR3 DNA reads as TGTGCTAGCAGCTTAGGGGACACCGGGGGCACAGATACGCAGTATTTT.

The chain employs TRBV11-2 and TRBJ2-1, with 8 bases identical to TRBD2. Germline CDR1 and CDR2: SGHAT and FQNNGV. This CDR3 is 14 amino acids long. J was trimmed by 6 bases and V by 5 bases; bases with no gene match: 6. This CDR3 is CASSPPGRGNEQFF. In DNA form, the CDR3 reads TGTGCCAGCAGCCCCCCCGGGAGGGGCAATGAGCAGTTCTTC.

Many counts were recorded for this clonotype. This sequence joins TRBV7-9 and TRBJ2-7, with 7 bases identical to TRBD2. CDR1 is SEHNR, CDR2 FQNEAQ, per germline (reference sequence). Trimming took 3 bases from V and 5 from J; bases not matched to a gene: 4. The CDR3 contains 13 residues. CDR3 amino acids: CASSFGLGDEQYF. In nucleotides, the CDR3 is TGTGCCAGCAGCTTTGGACTAGGAGACGAGCAGTACTTC.

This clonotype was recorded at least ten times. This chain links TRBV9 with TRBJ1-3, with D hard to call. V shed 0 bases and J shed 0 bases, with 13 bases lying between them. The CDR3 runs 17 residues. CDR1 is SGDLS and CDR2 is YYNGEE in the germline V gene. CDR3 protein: CASSVGGLKSSGNTIYF. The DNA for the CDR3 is TGTGCCAGCAGCGTAGGCGGCCTGAAGAGCTCTGGAAACACCATATATTTT.

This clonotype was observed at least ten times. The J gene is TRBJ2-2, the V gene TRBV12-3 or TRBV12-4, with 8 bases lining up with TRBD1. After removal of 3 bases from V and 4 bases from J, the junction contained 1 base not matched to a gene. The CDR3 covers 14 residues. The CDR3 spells CASSFDRGTGELFF. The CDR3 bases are TGTGCCAGCAGTTTCGACAGGGGCACCGGGGAGCTGTTTTTT.

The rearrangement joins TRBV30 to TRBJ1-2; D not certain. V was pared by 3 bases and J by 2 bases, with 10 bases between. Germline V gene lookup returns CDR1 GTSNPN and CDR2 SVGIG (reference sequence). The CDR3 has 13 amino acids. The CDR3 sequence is CAWSTERNYGYTF. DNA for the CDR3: TGTGCCTGGAGCACAGAAAGAAACTATGGCTACACCTTC.

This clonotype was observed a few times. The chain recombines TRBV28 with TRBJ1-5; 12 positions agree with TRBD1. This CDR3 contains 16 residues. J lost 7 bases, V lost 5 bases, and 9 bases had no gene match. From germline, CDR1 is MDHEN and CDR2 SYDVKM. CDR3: CASSLIGTGGEQPQHF. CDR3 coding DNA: TGTGCCAGCAGTCTGATCGGGACAGGGGGCGAACAGCCCCAGCATTTT.

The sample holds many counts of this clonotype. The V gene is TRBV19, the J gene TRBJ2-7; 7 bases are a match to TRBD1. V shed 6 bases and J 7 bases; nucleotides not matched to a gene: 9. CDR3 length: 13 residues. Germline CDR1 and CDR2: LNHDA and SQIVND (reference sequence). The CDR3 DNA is TGTGCCAGTAGCAGGAAGGGGGCGAGTGAGCAGTACTTC. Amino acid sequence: CASSRKGASEQYF. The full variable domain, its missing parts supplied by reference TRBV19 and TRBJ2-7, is DGGITQSPKYLFRKEGQNVTLSCEQNLNHDAMYWYRQDPGQGLRLIYYSQIVNDFQKGDIAEGYSVSREKKESFPLTVTSAQKNPTAFYLCASSRKGASEQYFGPGTRLTVT.

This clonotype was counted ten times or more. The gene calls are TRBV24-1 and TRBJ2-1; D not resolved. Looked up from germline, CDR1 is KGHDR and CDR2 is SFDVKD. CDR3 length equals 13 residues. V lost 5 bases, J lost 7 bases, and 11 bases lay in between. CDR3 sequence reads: CATSAASSNEQFF. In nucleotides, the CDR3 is TGTGCCACCAGTGCAGCCAGTAGTAATGAGCAGTTCTTC.

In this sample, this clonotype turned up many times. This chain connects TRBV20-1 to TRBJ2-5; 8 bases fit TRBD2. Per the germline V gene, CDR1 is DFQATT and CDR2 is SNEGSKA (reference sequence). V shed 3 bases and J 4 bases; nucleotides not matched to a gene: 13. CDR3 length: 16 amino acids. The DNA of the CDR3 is TGCAGTGCTAGGAGGTCCAGCGGGGGCCCTCCAGAGACCCAGTACTTC. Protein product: CSARRSSGGPPETQYF.

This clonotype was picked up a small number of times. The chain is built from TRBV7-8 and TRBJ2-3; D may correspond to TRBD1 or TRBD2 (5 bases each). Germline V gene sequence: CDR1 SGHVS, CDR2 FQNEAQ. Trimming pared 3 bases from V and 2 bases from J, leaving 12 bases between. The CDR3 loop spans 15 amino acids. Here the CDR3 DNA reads TGTGCCAGCAGCTTTTCGAGGGGTAACACAGATACGCAGTATTTT. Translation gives CASSFSRGNTDTQYF. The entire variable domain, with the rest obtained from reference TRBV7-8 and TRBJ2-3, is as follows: GAGVSQSPRYKVAKRGQDVALRCDPISGHVSLFWYQQALGQGPEFLTYFQNEAQLDKSGLPSDRFFAERPEGSVSTLKIQRTQQEDSAVYLCASSFSRGNTDTQYFGPGTRLTVL.

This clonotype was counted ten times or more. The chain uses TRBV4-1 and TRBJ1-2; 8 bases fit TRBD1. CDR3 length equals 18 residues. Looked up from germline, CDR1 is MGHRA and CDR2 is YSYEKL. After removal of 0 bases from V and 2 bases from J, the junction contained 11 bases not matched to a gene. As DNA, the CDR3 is TGCGCCAGCAGCCAAGAGCCAGGGGGCGGGTTTGGGAACTATGGCTACACCTTC. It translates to CASSQEPGGGFGNYGYTF.

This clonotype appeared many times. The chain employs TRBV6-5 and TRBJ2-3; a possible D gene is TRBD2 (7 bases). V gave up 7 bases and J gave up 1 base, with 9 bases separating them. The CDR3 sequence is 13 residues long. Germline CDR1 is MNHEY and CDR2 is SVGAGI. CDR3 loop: CASKGGGTDTQYF. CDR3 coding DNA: TGTGCCAGCAAGGGGGGGGGCACAGATACGCAGTATTTT.

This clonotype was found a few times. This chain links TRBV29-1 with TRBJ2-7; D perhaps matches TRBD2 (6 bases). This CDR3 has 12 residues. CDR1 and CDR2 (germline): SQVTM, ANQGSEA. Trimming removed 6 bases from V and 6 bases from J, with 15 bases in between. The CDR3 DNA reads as TGCAGCGTCGCCGGAGGGGCCTTCGAGCAGTACTTC. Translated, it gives CSVAGGAFEQYF.

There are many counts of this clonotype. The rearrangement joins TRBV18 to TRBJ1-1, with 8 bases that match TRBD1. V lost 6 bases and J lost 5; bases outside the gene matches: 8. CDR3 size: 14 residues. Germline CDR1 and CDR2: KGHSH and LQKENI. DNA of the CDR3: TGTGCCAGCTCCAGACAGGGGACGCGGACTGAAGCTTTCTTT. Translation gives CASSRQGTRTEAFF.

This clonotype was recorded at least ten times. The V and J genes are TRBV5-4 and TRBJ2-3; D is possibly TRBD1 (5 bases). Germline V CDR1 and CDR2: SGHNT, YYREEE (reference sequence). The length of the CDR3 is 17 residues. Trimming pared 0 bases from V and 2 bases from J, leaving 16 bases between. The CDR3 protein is CASSLAEGVGFTDTQYF. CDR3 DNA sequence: TGTGCCAGCAGCTTGGCGGAAGGGGTTGGATTCACAGATACGCAGTATTTT.

The CDR3 reads CASSFLETQYF. The CDR3 nucleotides read TGTGCCAGCAGTTTTTTAGAGACCCAGTACTTC. V gene TRBV12-3 or TRBV12-4 combines with J gene TRBJ2-5; no clear D gene. Trimming pared 3 bases from V and 4 bases from J, leaving 3 bases between. There are 11 residues in the CDR3.

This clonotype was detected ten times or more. Here the CDR3 reads CASGLSGGQETQYF. As DNA, the CDR3 is TGTGCTAGTGGTTTAAGCGGGGGGCAAGAGACCCAGTACTTC. The chain combines TRBV12-5 with TRBJ2-5, with 9 bases matching TRBD2. CDR1 is LGHNT, CDR2 FRNRAP, per germline. This CDR3 is 14 amino acids long. V trimming: 3 bases; J trimming: 2 bases; junction bases outside the gene matches: 1.

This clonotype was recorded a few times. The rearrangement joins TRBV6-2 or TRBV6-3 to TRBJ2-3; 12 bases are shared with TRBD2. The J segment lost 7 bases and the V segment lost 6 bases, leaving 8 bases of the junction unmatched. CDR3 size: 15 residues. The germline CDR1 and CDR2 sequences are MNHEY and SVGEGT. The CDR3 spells CASRETSGGHHTQYF. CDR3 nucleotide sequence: TGTGCCAGCAGGGAGACTAGCGGGGGTCACCATACGCAGTATTTT.

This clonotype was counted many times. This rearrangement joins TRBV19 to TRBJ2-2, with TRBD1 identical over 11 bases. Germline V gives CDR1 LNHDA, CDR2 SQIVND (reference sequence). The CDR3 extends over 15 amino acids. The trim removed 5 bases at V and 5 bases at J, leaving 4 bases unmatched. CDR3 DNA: TGTGCCAGTAGTTCCGGGACAGGGGGGACCGGGGAGCTGTTTTTT. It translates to CASSSGTGGTGELFF.

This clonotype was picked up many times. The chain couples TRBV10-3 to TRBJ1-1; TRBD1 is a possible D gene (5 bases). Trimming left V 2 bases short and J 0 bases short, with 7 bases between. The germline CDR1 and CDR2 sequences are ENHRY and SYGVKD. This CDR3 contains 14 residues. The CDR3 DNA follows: TGTGCCATCAGTGAGGACAGAATGAACACTGAAGCTTTCTTT. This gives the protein CAISEDRMNTEAFF.

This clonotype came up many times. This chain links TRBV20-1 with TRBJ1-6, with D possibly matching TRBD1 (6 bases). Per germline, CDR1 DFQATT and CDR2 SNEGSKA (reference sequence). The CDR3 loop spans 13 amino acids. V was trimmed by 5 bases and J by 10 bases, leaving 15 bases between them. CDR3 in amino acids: CSAAIRQESPLHF. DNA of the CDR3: TGCAGTGCTGCCATTAGACAGGAGTCACCCCTCCACTTT.

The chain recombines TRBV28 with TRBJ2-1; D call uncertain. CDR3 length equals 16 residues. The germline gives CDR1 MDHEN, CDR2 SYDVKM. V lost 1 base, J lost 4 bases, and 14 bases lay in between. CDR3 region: CASSLSGWSRYNEQFF. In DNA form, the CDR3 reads TGTGCCAGCAGTTTATCCGGGTGGAGTCGGTACAATGAGCAGTTCTTC. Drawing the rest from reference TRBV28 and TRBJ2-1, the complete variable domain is DVKVTQSSRYLVKRTGEKVFLECVQDMDHENMFWYRQDPGLGLRLIYFSYDVKMKEKGDIPEGYSVSREKKERFSLILESASTNQTSMYLCASSLSGWSRYNEQFFGPGTRLTVL.

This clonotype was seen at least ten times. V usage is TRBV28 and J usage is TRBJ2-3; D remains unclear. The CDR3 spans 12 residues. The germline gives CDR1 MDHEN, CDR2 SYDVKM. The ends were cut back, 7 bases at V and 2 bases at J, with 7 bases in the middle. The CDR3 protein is CASNRYTDTQYF. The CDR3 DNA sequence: TGTGCCAGCAACAGATACACAGATACGCAGTATTTT.

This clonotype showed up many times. CDR3 sequence: CASSYSGDIFYEQYF. Written as DNA, the CDR3 is TGTGCCAGCAGTTACTCTGGGGACATCTTCTACGAGCAGTACTTC. V gene TRBV6-2 or TRBV6-3 combines with J gene TRBJ2-7, with a weak D call TRBD1 (6 bases). Germline CDR1 reads MNHEY; CDR2 reads SVGEGT. The V end lost 0 bases, the J end lost 3 bases, and 12 bases lay between the germline ends. The CDR3 spans 15 residues.

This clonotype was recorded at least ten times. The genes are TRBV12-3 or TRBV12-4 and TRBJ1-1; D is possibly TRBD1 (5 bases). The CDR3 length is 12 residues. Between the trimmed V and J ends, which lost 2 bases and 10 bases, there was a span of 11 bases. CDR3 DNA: TGTGCCAGCAGTTTATTCCCGGGACGAGCTTTCTTT. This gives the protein CASSLFPGRAFF.

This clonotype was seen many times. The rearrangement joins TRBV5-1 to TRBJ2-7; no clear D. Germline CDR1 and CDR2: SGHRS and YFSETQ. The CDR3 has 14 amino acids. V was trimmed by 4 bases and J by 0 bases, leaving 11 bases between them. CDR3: CASSPSTDSYEQYF. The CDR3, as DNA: TGCGCCAGCAGCCCATCGACGGACTCCTACGAGCAGTACTTC.